These 25 T cell receptor beta chains were all obtained from the same sample, sequenced in a study of prognosis after radiotherapy for stage I lung cancer. Starting from genomic DNA, TCR beta CDR3 was amplified through two-round multiplex PCR. Primers specific to each TRBV and TRBJ gene were used in first-round PCR. TCRdb recomputed calls from the multiplex PCR reads with MiXCR, one row per CDR3 protein. The data show about 14,000 distinct CDR3 sequences, with 55% to 70% seen just once and under 30% held by the top ten. This specimen was PBMCs, taken before or after stereotactic body radiation therapy (not recorded which). These receptors were collected from a donor over 45 with non-small cell lung cancer.

With respect to this clonotype: A far larger clone is one nucleotide away, so this likely arose from a read error. The V gene is TRBV6-4, the J gene TRBJ2-7; D gene unclear. The CDR3 covers 13 residues. Per the germline V gene, CDR1 is MRHNA and CDR2 is SNTAGT. The V gene lost 7 bases and the J gene lost 2 bases, with 12 bases spanning the gap. The DNA of the CDR3 is TGTGCCAGCATTTACCTGGGGACCTACGAGCAGTACTTC. Its protein is CASIYLGTYEQYF.

The chain uses TRBV28 and TRBJ1-5; D call uncertain. V was pared by 2 bases and J by 6 bases, with 11 bases between. CDR1 is MDHEN and CDR2 is SYDVKM in the germline V gene. The CDR3 has 14 residues. In nucleotides, the CDR3 is TGTGCCAGCAGTTTAGGTCAGATCATTCAGCCCCAGCATTTT. Translated: CASSLGQIIQPQHF. Full variable domain (rest looked up from reference TRBV28 and TRBJ1-5): DVKVTQSSRYLVKRTGEKVFLECVQDMDHENMFWYRQDPGLGLRLIYFSYDVKMKEKGDIPEGYSVSREKKERFSLILESASTNQTSMYLCASSLGQIIQPQHFGDGTRLSIL.

Ten or more counts support this clonotype. V and J are TRBV28 and TRBJ2-2, with D unresolved. CDR3 size: 14 residues. Germline assignment: CDR1 MDHEN and CDR2 SYDVKM. The V end lost 10 bases, the J end lost 1 base, and 13 bases lay between the germline ends. DNA for the CDR3: TGTGCCACCTCGTTGGAGAGGAACACCGGGGAGCTGTTTTTT. Translated, it gives CATSLERNTGELFF.

A few counts support this clonotype. With a far larger clone one base away, a read error is the likely cause. The final CDR3 position lacks the conserved phenylalanine or tryptophan, pointing to a likely read error. CDR3 sequence: CASSFHSNQPQHS. The CDR3 nucleotides read TGTGCCAGCAGCTTCCATAGCAATCAGCCCCAGCATTCT. V is TRBV6-1 and J is TRBJ1-5; D uncertain. The length of the CDR3 is 13 residues. Germline V lookup: CDR1 MNHNS, CDR2 SASEGT. Trimming removed 6 bases from V and 0 bases from J, with 6 bases in between.

This clonotype was seen many times. V gene TRBV7-2 combines with J gene TRBJ2-7, with 10 bases aligning to TRBD1. Germline CDR1 and CDR2: SGHTA and FQGNSA. This CDR3 is 15 amino acids long. V gave up 4 bases and J gave up 2 bases; unmatched junction bases: 5. The CDR3, as DNA: TGTGCCAGCAGCTACCGGGACAGGGGCCCCTACGAGCAGTACTTC. It is translated as CASSYRDRGPYEQYF.

This clonotype was seen once. The chain recombines TRBV24-1 with TRBJ1-5, with 8 bases lining up with TRBD1. The CDR3 has 15 residues. V lost 3 bases to trimming and J lost 4 bases; unmatched junction nucleotides: 4. Per the germline V gene, CDR1 is KGHDR and CDR2 is SFDVKD. CDR3 sequence reads: CATSDDRGGNQPQHF. The DNA for the CDR3 is TGTGCCACCAGTGATGACAGGGGAGGGAATCAGCCCCAGCATTTT.

By proportion, this clonotype is medium-sized. The rearrangement links TRBV20-1 to TRBJ2-3; 8 bases line up with TRBD1. Germline CDR1 DFQATT, CDR2 SNEGSKA (reference sequence). This CDR3 is 12 amino acids long. The CDR3, as DNA: TGCAGCGGCAGGGGGCAAACAGATACGCAGTATTTT. Its protein product is CSGRGQTDTQYF.

There are many counts of this clonotype. The rearrangement joins TRBV7-2 to TRBJ2-7; TRBD2 agrees at 8 bases. V was clipped by 6 bases and J by 2 bases; unmatched bases: 18. The CDR3 is made up of 18 amino acids. Germline V gene lookup returns CDR1 SGHTA and CDR2 FQGNSA. The CDR3 reads CASSPGGARYRGTYEQYF. DNA of the CDR3: TGTGCCAGCAGTCCCGGGGGGGCGCGATACCGCGGTACCTACGAGCAGTACTTC.

With regard to this clonotype: A read error is likely, as this CDR3 ends without the conserved phenylalanine or tryptophan. The DNA is omitted, as the CDR3 cannot be located on it reliably, and the CDR3 follows TCRdb's listing. The chain couples TRBV11-3 to TRBJ2-1; the D call in the table, TRBD2, was not verified against the DNA. Including both end residues, the CDR3 is 10 amino acids long. Germline CDR1 is SGHNT and CDR2 is YENEEA. The CDR3 spells CASSLDPLAG.

This clonotype is medium-sized within its sample. This chain joins TRBV20-1 and TRBJ2-7; D might be TRBD1 (6 bases). The CDR3 totals 15 residues. CDR1 and CDR2 from the germline V gene are DFQATT and SNEGSKA (reference sequence). V was pared by 2 bases and J by 8 bases, with 22 bases between. The CDR3 loop reads CSARHPAQGSYQQYF. Written as DNA, the CDR3 is TGCAGTGCTAGACACCCCGCCCAGGGGTCTTACCAGCAGTACTTC.

There are many counts of this clonotype. A much larger clone lies a single base off, so this may be a read error. The gene calls are TRBV19 and TRBJ2-1; either TRBD1 or TRBD2 may fit D (5 bases each). The CDR3 contains 18 residues. The germline V gene encodes CDR1 LNHDA and CDR2 SQIVND (reference sequence). Written as DNA, the CDR3 is TGTGCCAGTAGCAACCCTGTCCTAGGTTTCGGGGCCTACAGTGAGCAGTTCTTC. This gives the protein CASSNPVLGFGAYSEQFF.

The rearrangement joins TRBV20-1 to TRBJ2-3; 10 bases match TRBD2. With V trimmed by 5 bases and J by 3 bases, 2 bases remained unmatched. CDR3 length: 13 amino acids. CDR1 is DFQATT, CDR2 SNEGSKA, per germline (reference sequence). For the CDR3, the DNA is TGCAGTGCTGCAGCGGGAGGGACAGATACGCAGTATTTT. This translates into CSAAAGGTDTQYF.

This chain uses TRBV6-1 with TRBJ2-1; possible D gene TRBD2, 5 bases. There are 16 residues in the CDR3. CDR1 and CDR2 from the germline V gene are MNHNS and SASEGT. V lost 4 bases to trimming and J lost 2 bases, with 15 bases between them. The CDR3 DNA sequence: TGTGCCAGCAGTGTATCATCTAGCTGGCCCTACAATGAGCAGTTCTTC. It specifies CASSVSSSWPYNEQFF.

The V gene is TRBV20-1, the J gene TRBJ2-7, with 8 bases matching TRBD1. Germline-derived CDR1 and CDR2 are DFQATT and SNEGSKA (reference sequence). V lost 5 bases to trimming and J lost 6 bases; unmatched junction nucleotides: 6. The CDR3 has 12 residues. As DNA, the CDR3 is TGCAGTGCTCCAGACAGGGGCCTCGAGCAGTACTTC. It translates to CSAPDRGLEQYF.

Turning to this clonotype: It may be a read error: a sequence one base away is much more abundant. The chain has TRBV6-1 and TRBJ2-3, with no clear D. Germline CDR1 MNHNS, CDR2 SASEGT. The CDR3 has 13 residues. CDR3 residues: CASSTEFTDTRYF. The CDR3 DNA sequence: TGTGCCAGCAGTACGGAGTTCACAGATACGCGGTATTTT.

This clonotype was recorded at least ten times. The V call is TRBV5-5, the J call TRBJ1-1, with 8 bases aligning to TRBD1. J gave up 4 bases and V 6 bases, and 2 bases lay outside the gene matches. Per germline, CDR1 SGHKS and CDR2 YYEKEE (reference sequence). CDR3 size: 12 residues. For the CDR3, the DNA is TGTGCCAGCAACAGGGGGAGCACTGAAGCTTTCTTT. Residues: CASNRGSTEAFF.

The chain joins TRBV12-3 or TRBV12-4 to TRBJ1-3; D unclear. The CDR3 sequence is 13 residues long. With 5 bases removed from V and 4 bases from J, the gap between germline ends came to 9 bases. The CDR3 here is CASSVSRGNTIYF. The CDR3 DNA is TGTGCCAGCAGTGTCTCGAGGGGAAACACCATATATTTT.

A remark on this clonotype: A read error may produce the germline difference seen at one junction end. The chain joins TRBV5-1 to TRBJ2-3; 13 positions agree with TRBD2. The germline gives CDR1 SGHRS, CDR2 YFSETQ. This CDR3 has 15 amino acids. The CDR3 region is CASAANRLAGGTQYF. As DNA, the CDR3 is TGCGCCAGCGCCGCTAATAGACTAGCGGGAGGAACGCAGTATTTC.

The chain employs TRBV27 and TRBJ1-2, with no clear D. Deletions cut 2 bases from V and 5 bases from J, with 15 bases between. The CDR3 length is 15 residues. Germline V gives CDR1 MNHEY, CDR2 SMNVEV (reference sequence). CDR3 nucleotides: TGTGCCAGCAGTTTAGTACCAGTCGGACCTTATGGCTACACCTTC. Translation: CASSLVPVGPYGYTF.

In the case of this clonotype: A read error may produce the germline difference seen at one junction end. The DNA of the CDR3 is TGTGCCACCGAGGGTCCAGTTAGCACAGACACGCAGTATTTT. Its translation is CATEGPVSTDTQYF. The gene calls are TRBV19 and TRBJ2-3; D perhaps matches TRBD2 (5 bases). CDR1 LNHDA and CDR2 SQIVND come from the germline V gene (reference sequence). The CDR3 has 14 residues.

J is TRBJ2-5 and V is TRBV19; TRBD2 matches 10 bases. This CDR3 is 17 amino acids long. The germline CDR1 and CDR2 sequences are LNHDA and SQIVND (reference sequence). V trimming: 4 bases; J trimming: 5 bases; junction bases outside the gene matches: 13. The CDR3 sequence: CASSTGTSDRAGETQYF. The CDR3 DNA reads TGTGCCAGTAGTACCGGGACTAGCGACCGGGCGGGGGAGACCCAGTACTTC.

This clonotype was seen at least ten times. This chain uses TRBV10-3 with TRBJ1-1, with TRBD1 as a possible D gene (5 bases). Per germline, CDR1 ENHRY and CDR2 SYGVKD. Trimming removed 6 bases from V and 4 bases from J, with 21 bases in between. This CDR3 is 16 amino acids long. The CDR3 nucleotides are TGTGCCATCAGGCCAACTGCGAATCGCGGGGGCACTGAAGCTTTCTTT. This translates into CAIRPTANRGGTEAFF.

By frequency in the sample, this clonotype is medium-sized. The CDR3: CAWSVQGSSPLHF. CDR3 coding DNA: TGTGCCTGGAGTGTGCAGGGGTCTTCACCCCTCCACTTT. The chain recombines TRBV30 with TRBJ1-6, with TRBD1 as a possible D gene (6 bases). The CDR3 is 13 residues long. Looked up from germline, CDR1 is GTSNPN and CDR2 is SVGIG (reference sequence). The germline V and J ends were trimmed by 0 bases and 9 bases, with 9 bases remaining between them.

This clonotype was picked up a small number of times. The J gene is TRBJ2-1, the V gene TRBV2; TRBD1 agrees at 8 bases. The CDR3 loop spans 15 amino acids. V shed 7 bases, J shed 5 bases, and the junction held 10 bases outside the gene matches. Germline V gene sequence: CDR1 SNHLY, CDR2 FYNNEI. The CDR3 bases are TGTGCCAGCAAGTCGGACAGGGTGATCCACAATGAGCAGTTCTTC. Protein product: CASKSDRVIHNEQFF.

This clonotype has ten or more counts. The chain uses TRBV7-9 and TRBJ1-1; D is unclear. Trimming removed 0 bases at V and 2 bases at J, with 7 bases between. The length of the CDR3 is 14 residues. Looked up from germline, CDR1 is SEHNR and CDR2 is FQNEAQ (reference sequence). The CDR3 DNA is TGTGCCAGCAGCTTAGCGATTTTAAACACTGAAGCTTTCTTT. The encoded protein is CASSLAILNTEAFF.